The next 14 T cell receptor beta chains were all read from a single sample in a study of blood T cell repertoires in COVID-19. Here immunoSEQ multiplex PCR was the method, and the copy in TCRdb shows in-frame clones only, minus some. The table records 150,000 to 200,000 clones, more than 70% of them present only once. Input material: peripheral blood. The source of these receptors is a man aged 60 to 75 with acute or convalescent COVID-19.

The chain has TRBV19 and TRBJ1-2; 10 nucleotides agree with TRBD1. CDR1 and CDR2 from the germline V gene are LNHDA and SQIVND (reference sequence). The CDR3 totals 17 residues. Germline trimming cut 6 bases from V and 0 bases from J; bases unmatched to any gene: 10. The CDR3 protein is CASRRASGTGANYGYTF. Here the CDR3 DNA reads TGTGCCAGTAGGAGGGCGTCCGGGACAGGGGCTAACTATGGCTACACCTTC.

The chain recombines TRBV29-1 with TRBJ1-6; D perhaps matches TRBD1 (6 bases). The length of the CDR3 is 13 residues. The V end lost 4 bases, the J end lost 6 bases, and 10 bases lay between the germline ends. Germline CDR1 reads SQVTM; CDR2 reads ANQGSEA. The CDR3 is CSVARGTNSPLHF. CDR3 sequence (DNA): TGCAGCGTTGCAAGGGGGACTAATTCACCCCTCCACTTT.

The chain recombines TRBV7-9 with TRBJ1-1; D may be TRBD1 (5 bases). The germline V and J ends were trimmed by 8 bases and 0 bases, with 25 bases remaining between them. Per germline, CDR1 SEHNR and CDR2 FQNEAQ (reference sequence). This CDR3 is 18 amino acids long. CDR3 in amino acids: CASEISGPKNPMNTEAFF. CDR3 sequence (DNA): TGTGCCAGCGAGATTTCAGGGCCAAAAAACCCAATGAACACTGAAGCTTTCTTT.

Written as DNA, the CDR3 is TGTGCCAGCAGCTTGGAAGGTCAGCGGGTATATTTT. Translating it yields CASSLEGQRVYF. This chain links TRBV5-6 with TRBJ1-3; D call uncertain. Per germline, CDR1 SGHDT and CDR2 YYEEEE. This CDR3 contains 12 residues. V dropped 0 bases and J dropped 14 bases, with 12 bases sitting between them.

This rearrangement joins TRBV19 to TRBJ1-5, with TRBD1 identical over 9 bases. The CDR3 covers 15 residues. Germline loops: CDR1 LNHDA, CDR2 SQIVND (reference sequence). Trimming at V came to 6 bases and at J to 7 bases, leaving 10 bases not matched to a gene. CDR3 nucleotides: TGTGCCAGTAGCGACTCGGGACAGGGTTCACAGCCCCAGCATTTT. Translating it yields CASSDSGQGSQPQHF.

The chain carries TRBV7-2 and TRBJ2-7; no clear D. The V gene's germline CDR1 is SGHTA and CDR2 FQGNSA. This CDR3 has 13 amino acids. The germline V and J ends were trimmed by 3 bases and 1 base, with 7 bases remaining between them. The CDR3 loop reads CASSFSLSYEQYF. As DNA, the CDR3 is TGTGCCAGCAGCTTTAGTTTGTCCTACGAGCAGTACTTC.

The V call is TRBV3-1 (or the pseudogene TRBV3-2), the J call TRBJ2-6, with 11 bases matching TRBD1. CDR3 size: 17 residues. Germline trimming cut 6 bases from V and 1 base from J; bases unmatched to any gene: 5. Germline assignment: CDR1 LGHDT and CDR2 YNNKEL (reference sequence). For the CDR3, the DNA is TGTGCCAGCAGTCCCGGGACAGGGGGGTCTGGGGCCAACGTCCTGACTTTC. As protein: CASSPGTGGSGANVLTF.

The chain recombines TRBV4-2 with TRBJ1-2; D unresolved. The V end lost 0 bases, the J end lost 5 bases, and 19 bases lay between the germline ends. Germline CDR1 LGHNA, CDR2 YNFKEQ. CDR3 size: 17 residues. The CDR3 sequence is CASSQDSHPEGSYGYTF. Written as DNA, the CDR3 is TGTGCCAGCAGCCAAGATTCCCACCCCGAGGGATCTTATGGCTACACCTTC.

This chain connects TRBV3-1 (or the pseudogene TRBV3-2) to TRBJ1-3, with TRBD1 as a possible D gene (6 bases). The length of the CDR3 is 14 residues. CDR1 is LGHDT and CDR2 is YNNKEL in the germline V gene (reference sequence). V was pared by 5 bases and J by 1 base, with 9 bases between. DNA of the CDR3: TGTGCCAGCAGCACAGGGAAATCTGGAAACACCATATATTTT. Protein: CASSTGKSGNTIYF.

V usage is TRBV7-6 and J usage is TRBJ1-1; tentatively, D is TRBD1 (6 bases). This CDR3 region has 16 residues. Germline V CDR1 and CDR2: SGHVS, FNYEAQ. Between the trimmed V and J ends, which lost 1 base and 0 bases, there was a span of 12 bases. The CDR3, as DNA: TGTGCCAGCAGCTTAGTACGGGGGGCGGTGAACACTGAAGCTTTCTTT. Translation: CASSLVRGAVNTEAFF.

The CDR3 is CASSKVTGSPEAFF. CDR3 nucleotide sequence: TGTGCCAGCAGTAAGGTCACAGGGTCCCCTGAAGCTTTCTTT. The rearrangement links TRBV2 to TRBJ1-1; D might be TRBD1 (6 bases). The ends were cut back, 5 bases at V and 6 bases at J, with 16 bases in the middle. The CDR3 has 14 amino acids. The germline gives CDR1 SNHLY, CDR2 FYNNEI.

The chain uses TRBV7-8 and TRBJ2-1; the D is unclear. The CDR3 totals 11 residues. The germline V gene encodes CDR1 SGHVS and CDR2 FQNEAQ. Between the trimmed V and J ends, which lost 1 base and 9 bases, there was a span of 4 bases. The CDR3 loop is CASSLDSEQFF. The CDR3 DNA is TGTGCCAGCAGCTTAGACAGTGAGCAGTTCTTC.

V gene TRBV7-9 combines with J gene TRBJ1-2, with D possibly being TRBD1 (5 bases). The CDR3 consists of 17 residues. CDR1 is SEHNR, CDR2 FQNEAQ, per germline (reference sequence). V dropped 1 base and J dropped 0 bases, with 15 bases sitting between them. The CDR3 here is CASSLGAGIGPNYGYTF. As DNA, the CDR3 is TGTGCCAGCAGCTTAGGGGCAGGGATAGGTCCTAACTATGGCTACACCTTC.

This clone occurred once. The genes are TRBV3-1 (or the pseudogene TRBV3-2) and TRBJ2-7, with 9 bases lining up with TRBD1. The CDR3 runs to 15 residues. Germline CDR1 LGHDT, CDR2 YNNKEL (reference sequence). With V trimmed by 4 bases and J by 6 bases, 10 bases remained unmatched. CDR3 DNA sequence: TGTGCCAGCAGCCTCTCACAGGGGGCAGTCGGCGAGCAGTACTTC. It encodes CASSLSQGAVGEQYF.